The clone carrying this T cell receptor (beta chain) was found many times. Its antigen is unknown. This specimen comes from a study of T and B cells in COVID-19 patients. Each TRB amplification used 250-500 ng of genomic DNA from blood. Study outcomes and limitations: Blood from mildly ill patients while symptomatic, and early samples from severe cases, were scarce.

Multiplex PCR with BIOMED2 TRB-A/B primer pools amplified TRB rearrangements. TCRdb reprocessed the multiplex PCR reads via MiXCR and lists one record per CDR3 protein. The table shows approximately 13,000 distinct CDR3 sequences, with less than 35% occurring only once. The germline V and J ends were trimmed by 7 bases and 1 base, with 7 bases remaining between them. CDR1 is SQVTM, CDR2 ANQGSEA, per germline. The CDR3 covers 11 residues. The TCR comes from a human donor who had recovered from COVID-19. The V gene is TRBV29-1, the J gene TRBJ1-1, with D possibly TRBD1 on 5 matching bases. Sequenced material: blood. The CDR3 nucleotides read TGCAGCGCCGGGACGAACACTGAAGCTTTCTTT. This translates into CSAGTNTEAFF.